The TCR beta chain under discussion was sequenced for a study of blood T cell repertoires in COVID-19. Generated by immunoSEQ multiplex PCR, the TCRdb table keeps only in-frame clones and is missing some. The sample yields about 390,000 clones, about 83% seen once. V lost 7 bases, J lost 1 base, and 7 bases lay in between. This CDR3 is 12 amino acids long. Germline loops: CDR1 SQVTM, CDR2 ANQGSEA. The TCR was taken from a woman aged 45 to 65 who had recovered from COVID-19. The sequenced sample was PBMCs or T cells enriched from blood (not recorded which). The rearrangement joins TRBV29-1 to TRBJ1-4; maybe TRBD1 (6 bases). The CDR3 DNA sequence: TGCAGCGCACAGGGAACTAATGAAAAACTGTTTTTT. Translating gives CSAQGTNEKLFF.